This T cell receptor beta chain was sequenced in a study of Tregs in tolerant kidney transplant recipients. Findings of the study overall: Expanding Tregs on activated donor B cells appeared to best identify donor-specific TCRbeta clones. Some patients' samples used different primers over time, so nucleotide sequences weren't comparable.

Related graft donors supplied nonmyeloablative bone marrow transplants, and mixed chimerism was transient. Unstimulated Tregs (CD4+CD25+CD127-) and CD4+CD25- non-Tregs were sorted from PBMCs. The assay was immunoSEQ multiplex PCR, and TCRdb's table has in-frame clones only and misses some. The data contain tens of thousands of clones, more than 85% of them singletons. This CDR3 spans 14 amino acids. Germline CDR1 SGHNT, CDR2 YENEEA. V shed 3 bases and J 8 bases; nucleotides not matched to a gene: 7. To note about this clone: As yet, its antigen is unknown.

J is TRBJ2-1 and V is TRBV11-3; 7 bases are a match to TRBD1. The source is a human patient who received a combined kidney and bone marrow transplant. The T cells may come from the graft donor. Sample: CD4+ T cells from blood (PBMCs), taken 12 months after the transplant. For the CDR3, the DNA is TGTGCCAGCAGCTTGGGACAAGGGGGCGATGAGCAGTTCTTC. Its translation is CASSLGQGGDEQFF. The variable domain in full, completed from reference TRBV11-3 and TRBJ2-1, reads EAGVVQSPRYKIIEKKQPVAFWCNPISGHNTLYWYLQNLGQGPELLIRYENEEAVDDSQLPKDRFSAERLKGVDSTLKIQPAELGDSAVYLCASSLGQGGDEQFFGPGTRLTVL.